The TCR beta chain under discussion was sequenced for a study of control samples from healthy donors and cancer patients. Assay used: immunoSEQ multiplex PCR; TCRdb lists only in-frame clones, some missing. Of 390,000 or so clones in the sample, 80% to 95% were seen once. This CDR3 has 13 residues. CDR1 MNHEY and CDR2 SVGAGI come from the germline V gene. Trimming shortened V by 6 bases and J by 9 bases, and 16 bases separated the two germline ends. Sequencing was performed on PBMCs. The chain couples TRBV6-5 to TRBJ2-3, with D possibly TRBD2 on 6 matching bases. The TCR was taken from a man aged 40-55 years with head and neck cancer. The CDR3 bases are TGTGCCAGCAGCGGGGGTCGACAGTCGACGCAGTATTTT. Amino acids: CASSGGRQSTQYF.